These 23 T cell receptor beta chains were all obtained from the same sample, sequenced in a study of blood T cell repertoires in COVID-19 (dated by TCRdb to 2020 to 2022). Library preparation was by the immunoSEQ multiplex PCR assay. The table comes from immuneACCESS by way of TCRdb, which keeps in-frame sequences with V and J called. Part of the clones is missing from these tables; in studies checked, under half for an unresolved V gene and the rest for unknown reasons. This sample is represented by about 260,000 clones; 75% to 90% of them were singletons. 10% of the sample comes from the top ten. The specimen was peripheral blood. These receptors originate from a woman between 70 and 85 years old with COVID-19, enrolled during active disease.

This chain joins TRBV27 and TRBJ1-5; no reliable D call. The ends were cut back, 4 bases at V and 0 bases at J, with 13 bases in the middle. This CDR3 is built from 16 residues. CDR1 MNHEY and CDR2 SMNVEV come from the germline V gene (reference sequence). The DNA of the CDR3 is TGTGCCAGCAGTTCCCGGCCGGGAGATAGCAATCAGCCCCAGCATTTT. This translates into CASSSRPGDSNQPQHF.

This clone appeared a few times. The chain is built from TRBV9 and TRBJ1-2; 7 bases line up with TRBD1. The CDR3 sequence is 13 residues long. The germline V gene encodes CDR1 SGDLS and CDR2 YYNGEE. Unmatched junction bases numbered 8, after V lost 4 bases and J lost 8 bases. The CDR3 DNA follows: TGTGCCAGCAGCTCCTCGACAGGGACAGGCTACACCTTC. This encodes CASSSSTGTGYTF.

V and J are TRBV5-1 and TRBJ1-6, with D maybe TRBD1 (6 bases). The CDR3 consists of 15 residues. V was shortened by 4 bases and J by 6 bases, with 14 bases between the two germline ends. Germline assignment: CDR1 SGHRS and CDR2 YFSETQ. The CDR3 DNA reads as TGCGCCAGCAGCGATGGACAGAGCCTTAATTCACCCCTCCACTTT. Translation: CASSDGQSLNSPLHF. Full variable domain (missing parts from reference TRBV5-1 and TRBJ1-6): KAGVTQTPRYLIKTRGQQVTLSCSPISGHRSVSWYQQTPGQGLQFLFEYFSETQRNKGNFPGRFSGRQFSNSRSEMNVSTLELGDSALYLCASSDGQSLNSPLHFGNGTRLTVT.

The chain joins TRBV29-1 to TRBJ1-1; 10 nucleotides match TRBD1. This CDR3 contains 14 residues. The V gene's germline CDR1 is SQVTM and CDR2 ANQGSEA. Trimming at V came to 0 bases and at J to 11 bases, leaving 9 bases not matched to a gene. The DNA of the CDR3 is TGCAGCGTTGAAGATGGGACAGGGGCTATGGGGGCTTTCTTT. Residues: CSVEDGTGAMGAFF. Full variable domain (outside the CDR3, taken from reference TRBV29-1 and TRBJ1-1): SAVISQKPSRDICQRGTSLTIQCQVDSQVTMMFWYRQQPGQSLTLIATANQGSEATYESGFVIDKFPISRPNLTFSTLTVSNMSPEDSSIYLCSVEDGTGAMGAFFGQGTRLTVV.

Only a few counts were recorded for this clone. The CDR3 protein is CASRETGTGELFF. The CDR3, as DNA: TGTGCCAGCAGGGAGACTGGAACCGGGGAGCTGTTTTTT. The V and J genes are TRBV12-3 or TRBV12-4 and TRBJ2-2; D gene unclear. Trimming cost V 6 bases and J 5 bases, with 10 bases left between them. The CDR3 extends over 13 amino acids.

The count of this clone is one. The chain links TRBV29-1 to TRBJ2-7; 8 nucleotides align to TRBD1. Germline CDR1 reads SQVTM; CDR2 reads ANQGSEA. The ends lost 1 base at V and 7 bases at J; junction bases unmatched: 6. The CDR3 totals 13 residues. The CDR3 sequence is CSVEGQGAREQYF. In nucleotides, the CDR3 is TGCAGCGTTGAAGGTCAGGGGGCCCGGGAGCAGTACTTC.

This chain uses TRBV24-1 with TRBJ2-7, with 15 bases aligning to TRBD2. The CDR3 is 16 residues long. The ends lost 9 bases at V and 2 bases at J; junction bases unmatched: 7. Germline V gene data show CDR1 as KGHDR and CDR2 as SFDVKD. As DNA, the CDR3 is TGTGCCACCGGTACAGGACTAGCGGGAGGGCCCTACGAGCAGTACTTC. It codes for CATGTGLAGGPYEQYF.

The chain carries TRBV7-9 and TRBJ1-1; possibly TRBD1 for D (6 bases). The germline gives CDR1 SEHNR, CDR2 FQNEAQ (reference sequence). The CDR3 is 15 residues long. Trimming shortened V by 1 base and J by 5 bases, and 14 bases separated the two germline ends. The CDR3 coding sequence is TGTGCCAGCAGCTTAGGGATGGGGGCATATACTGAAGCTTTCTTT. Translation: CASSLGMGAYTEAFF.

The chain carries TRBV14 and TRBJ1-5; TRBD1 is a possible D gene (6 bases). The V gene lost 1 base and the J gene lost 7 bases, with 11 bases spanning the gap. There are 14 residues in the CDR3. The germline gives CDR1 SGHDN, CDR2 FVKESK. CDR3 DNA: TGTGCCAGCAGCCAAGCAGGGGCAGGGCAGCCCCAGCATTTT. It translates to CASSQAGAGQPQHF.

The V and J genes are TRBV11-3 and TRBJ1-4, with D possibly matching TRBD1 (6 bases). The germline V and J ends were trimmed by 4 bases and 7 bases, with 13 bases remaining between them. The germline V gene has CDR1 SGHNT and CDR2 YENEEA. The CDR3 length is 14 residues. DNA of the CDR3: TGTGCCAGCAGCTCATCACACAGGGCTGAAAAACTGTTTTTT. Amino acid sequence: CASSSSHRAEKLFF.

The chain is built from TRBV5-1 and TRBJ1-1, with D perhaps TRBD1 (5 bases). CDR1 is SGHRS and CDR2 is YFSETQ in the germline V gene. Trimming removed 0 bases from V and 0 bases from J, with 9 bases in between. The CDR3 length is 15 residues. CDR3 residues: CASSLVATVNTEAFF. The CDR3, as DNA: TGCGCCAGCAGCTTGGTCGCGACAGTGAACACTGAAGCTTTCTTT.

This sequence joins TRBV5-1 and TRBJ1-4, with D possibly TRBD1 on 6 matching bases. CDR1 is SGHRS, CDR2 YFSETQ, per germline. CDR3 length: 15 residues. Trimming removed 3 bases at V and 8 bases at J, with 17 bases between. In DNA, the CDR3 is TGCGCCAGCAGCTCAATAACAGGGATGGGGGAAAAACTGTTTTTT. Its protein is CASSSITGMGEKLFF.

The chain has TRBV7-3 and TRBJ2-3; tentatively, D is TRBD1 (6 bases). V gave up 2 bases and J gave up 4 bases, with 7 bases separating them. This CDR3 has 13 amino acids. Per the germline V gene, CDR1 is SGHTA and CDR2 is FQGTGA. CDR3 protein: CASSLGGADTQYF. CDR3 nucleotides: TGTGCCAGCAGCTTAGGGGGCGCAGATACGCAGTATTTT. The whole variable domain, filled in from reference TRBV7-3 and TRBJ2-3, reads GAGVSQTPSNKVTEKGKYVELRCDPISGHTALYWYRQSLGQGPEFLIYFQGTGAADDSGLPNDRFFAVRPEGSVSTLKIQRTERGDSAVYLCASSLGGADTQYFGPGTRLTVL.

J is TRBJ2-3 and V is TRBV9; 12 bases align to TRBD2. Germline V gene lookup returns CDR1 SGDLS and CDR2 YYNGEE. The CDR3 has 16 amino acids. The J segment lost 2 bases and the V segment lost 4 bases, leaving 5 bases of the junction unmatched. CDR3 sequence reads: CASSSWTSGTTDTQYF. The CDR3 DNA sequence: TGTGCCAGCAGCTCCTGGACTAGCGGGACCACAGATACGCAGTATTTT.

Remarks on this clone: Within the sample, other DNA sequences also encode this same CDR3. The V and J genes are TRBV30 and TRBJ1-4, with TRBD1 identical over 7 bases. This CDR3 contains 12 residues. The trim removed 0 bases at V and 8 bases at J, leaving 0 bases unmatched. CDR1 is GTSNPN, CDR2 SVGIG, per germline (reference sequence). CDR3 coding DNA: TGTGCCTGGAGTGTACAGGGGGAAAAACTGTTTTTT. Translation: CAWSVQGEKLFF.

The J gene is TRBJ2-2, the V gene TRBV7-3, with D uncertain. V was clipped by 2 bases and J by 5 bases, with 18 bases between them. The germline gives CDR1 SGHTA, CDR2 FQGTGA. The CDR3 is 17 amino acids. CDR3 amino acids: CASSLSLEESRTGELFF. DNA for the CDR3: TGTGCCAGCAGCTTATCTCTTGAAGAATCGCGGACCGGGGAGCTGTTTTTT.

The V call is TRBV7-2, the J call TRBJ2-7, with D possibly being TRBD2 (5 bases). Looked up from germline, CDR1 is SGHTA and CDR2 is FQGNSA. This CDR3 has 14 amino acids. Deletions cut 3 bases from V and 2 bases from J, with 11 bases between. CDR3 sequence: CASSFRSGTYEQYF. The CDR3 nucleotides are TGTGCCAGCAGCTTTAGGAGCGGAACCTACGAGCAGTACTTC.

The chain is built from TRBV6-5 and TRBJ2-3; a weak D match, TRBD1 (6 bases). V was trimmed by 1 base and J by 7 bases, leaving 12 bases between them. The V gene's germline CDR1 is MNHEY and CDR2 SVGAGI. The CDR3 sequence is 14 residues long. CDR3 protein: CASSYLDSRNTQYF. The CDR3, as DNA: TGTGCCAGCAGTTACTTGGACAGTCGGAATACGCAGTATTTT.

The J gene is TRBJ1-2, the V gene TRBV30; D is unresolved. Germline CDR1 GTSNPN, CDR2 SVGIG (reference sequence). The germline V and J ends were trimmed by 5 bases and 8 bases, with 15 bases remaining between them. CDR3 size: 12 residues. The CDR3 region has the DNA TGTGCCTGGGGACCTCAGGCTGACGGCTACACCTTC. Residues: CAWGPQADGYTF.

The J gene is TRBJ2-7, the V gene TRBV5-1, with a tentative D call TRBD2 (5 bases). The germline CDR1 and CDR2 sequences are SGHRS and YFSETQ. V dropped 0 bases and J dropped 2 bases, with 12 bases sitting between them. The CDR3 is made up of 15 amino acids. This chain's CDR3 is CASSLVSTKAYEQYF. CDR3 nucleotide sequence: TGCGCCAGCAGCTTGGTATCGACTAAAGCCTACGAGCAGTACTTC.

The chain carries TRBV15 and TRBJ2-6, with 9 bases identical to TRBD1. Germline lookup yields CDR1 LNHNV and CDR2 YYDKDF (reference sequence). This CDR3 has 16 residues. V was clipped by 5 bases and J by 0 bases; unmatched bases: 2. In DNA form, the CDR3 reads TGTGCCACCAGCGGGGGACAGGGCTCTGGGGCCAACGTCCTGACTTTC. As protein: CATSGGQGSGANVLTF.

This chain connects TRBV27 to TRBJ2-7, with 8 positions matching TRBD2. V shed 8 bases, J shed 2 bases, and the junction held 5 bases outside the gene matches. The CDR3 has 13 residues. CDR1 and CDR2 (germline): MNHEY, SMNVEV (reference sequence). In DNA form, the CDR3 reads TGTGCCAGCGCACTAGCGGAGACCTACGAGCAGTACTTC. This sequence encodes CASALAETYEQYF.

The genes are TRBV24-1 and TRBJ2-1; perhaps TRBD1 as D (6 bases). Trimming left V 3 bases short and J 4 bases short, with 15 bases between. This CDR3 has 16 amino acids. Germline CDR1 KGHDR, CDR2 SFDVKD. The CDR3 DNA is TGTGCCACCAGTGATAATCTGCAGGGGCTATACAATGAGCAGTTCTTC. Its translation: CATSDNLQGLYNEQFF.